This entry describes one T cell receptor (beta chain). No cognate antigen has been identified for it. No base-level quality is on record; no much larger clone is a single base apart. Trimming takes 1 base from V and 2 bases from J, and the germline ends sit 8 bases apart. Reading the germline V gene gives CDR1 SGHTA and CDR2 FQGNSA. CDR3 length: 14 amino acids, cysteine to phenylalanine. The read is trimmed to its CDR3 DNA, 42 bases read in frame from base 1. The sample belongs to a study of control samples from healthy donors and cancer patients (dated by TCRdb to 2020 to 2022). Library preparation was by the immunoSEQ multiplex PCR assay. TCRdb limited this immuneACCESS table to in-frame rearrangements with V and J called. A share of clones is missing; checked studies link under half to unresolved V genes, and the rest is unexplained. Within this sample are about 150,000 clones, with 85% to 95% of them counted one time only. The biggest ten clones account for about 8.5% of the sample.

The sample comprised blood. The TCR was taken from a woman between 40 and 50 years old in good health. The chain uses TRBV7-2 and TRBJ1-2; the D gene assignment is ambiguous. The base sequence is TGTGCCAGCAGCTTAGGGTACAGAAACTATGGCTACACCTTC. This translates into CASSLGYRNYGYTF.